Presented here are 19 T cell receptor beta chains from one specimen sequenced in a study of T cells in Graves' hyperthyroidism and ophthalmopathy. Regions amplified from RNA transcripts were the TCR beta CDR3 regions. When the TCR CDR3 underwent first-round RT-PCR, the HTBI primer set was used. TCRdb reprocessed the multiplex PCR reads via MiXCR and lists one record per CDR3 protein. The sample lists hundreds of thousands of distinct CDR3 sequences, under 20% seen once, with roughly 18% in the top ten. Sequenced input: blood. The origin of the receptors is a woman younger than 30 with Graves' ophthalmopathy.

With regard to this clonotype: Germline and junction disagree at one end, which may indicate a read error. This CDR3 reads CASQKTGTQYF. The CDR3 DNA reads as TGTGCCAGCCAGAAAACAGGTACGCAGTATTTT. The chain uses TRBV2 and TRBJ2-3; weak D call: TRBD1 (5 bases). Germline V lookup: CDR1 SNHLY, CDR2 FYNNEI. The CDR3 has 11 residues.

The chain is built from TRBV7-9 and TRBJ1-1, with D unresolved. The ends were cut back, 5 bases at V and 1 base at J, with 11 bases in the middle. Germline V gene sequence: CDR1 SEHNR, CDR2 FQNEAQ (reference sequence). The CDR3 runs 14 residues. CDR3 DNA sequence: TGTGCCAGCAGCCCGCGGGTTTCGAACACTGAAGCTTTCTTT. Amino acid sequence: CASSPRVSNTEAFF.

This clonotype came up many times. The chain couples TRBV7-9 to TRBJ1-1; 10 bases are shared with TRBD1. Germline CDR1 and CDR2: SEHNR and FQNEAQ (reference sequence). There are 15 residues in the CDR3. Trimming removed 4 bases from V and 3 bases from J; junction bases left unmatched: 5. CDR3 DNA: TGTGCCAGCAGCTCCACCGGGACAGGGGACACTGAAGCTTTCTTT. Amino acids: CASSSTGTGDTEAFF. Full variable domain (rest looked up from reference TRBV7-9 and TRBJ1-1): DTGVSQNPRHKITKRGQNVTFRCDPISEHNRLYWYRQTLGQGPEFLTYFQNEAQLEKSRLLSDRFSAERPKGSFSTLEIQRTEQGDSAMYLCASSSTGTGDTEAFFGQGTRLTVV.

This clonotype was seen a handful of times. A much larger clone lies a single base off, so this may be a read error. This chain joins TRBV28 and TRBJ1-2; D is perhaps TRBD1 (6 bases). The CDR3 extends over 14 amino acids. Looked up from germline, CDR1 is MDHEN and CDR2 is SYDVKM. The CDR3 loop is CVSSRQATSYGYTF. DNA of the CDR3: TGTGTCAGCAGCAGACAGGCTACCTCTTATGGCTACACCTTC.

This rearrangement joins TRBV7-9 to TRBJ2-7; the D is unclear. Between the trimmed V and J ends, which lost 8 bases and 6 bases, there was a span of 11 bases. This CDR3 region has 11 residues. From germline, CDR1 is SEHNR and CDR2 FQNEAQ (reference sequence). CDR3 in DNA: TGTGCCAGCTTGGCGGAAGGCGAGCAGTACTTC. The encoded protein is CASLAEGEQYF.

J is TRBJ2-2 and V is TRBV27; D possibly uses TRBD1 or TRBD2 (5 bases each). The CDR3 has 15 residues. Germline CDR1 MNHEY, CDR2 SMNVEV (reference sequence). Trimming took off 5 bases at V and 2 bases at J, with 12 bases between the two ends. The CDR3 reads CASSGGQGNTGELFF. The DNA of the CDR3 is TGTGCCAGCAGTGGCGGGCAGGGCAACACCGGGGAGCTGTTTTTT.

This clonotype appeared many times. The genes are TRBV3-1 and TRBJ2-1, with 7 nucleotides matching TRBD2. The trim removed 0 bases at V and 7 bases at J, leaving 15 bases unmatched. The CDR3 consists of 18 residues. Germline CDR1 reads LGHDT; CDR2 reads YNNKEL (reference sequence). The CDR3 DNA reads TGTGCCAGCAGCCAAGAGCCCTCTAGCGGCACGGCTTCAAATGAGCAGTTCTTC. This encodes CASSQEPSSGTASNEQFF.

This clonotype has ten or more counts. The chain combines TRBV20-1 with TRBJ2-1, with 10 nucleotides matching TRBD2. This CDR3 spans 15 amino acids. The germline V gene has CDR1 DFQATT and CDR2 SNEGSKA (reference sequence). Trimming at V came to 3 bases and at J to 4 bases, leaving 6 bases not matched to a gene. DNA of the CDR3: TGCAGTGCTAGCCCCGGGACTAGCGCTTACAATGAGCAGTTCTTC. Protein sequence: CSASPGTSAYNEQFF.

This clonotype is a singleton in its sample. This chain connects TRBV19 to TRBJ2-1, with D tentatively TRBD2 (5 bases). The V gene lost 1 base and the J gene lost 0 bases, with 10 bases spanning the gap. This CDR3 region has 16 residues. Germline CDR1 LNHDA, CDR2 SQIVND (reference sequence). CDR3 protein: CASSIAGRSSYNEQFF. CDR3 DNA sequence: TGTGCCAGTAGTATAGCGGGAAGGAGCTCCTACAATGAGCAGTTCTTC.

This clonotype was recorded at least ten times. J is TRBJ1-4 and V is TRBV12-3 or TRBV12-4, with 9 nucleotides matching TRBD1. The J segment lost 5 bases and the V segment lost 2 bases, leaving 3 bases of the junction unmatched. CDR3 length: 15 amino acids. CDR3 protein: CASSLPGQGNEKLFF. The CDR3 nucleotides read TGTGCCAGCAGTTTACCGGGACAGGGAAATGAAAAACTGTTTTTT.

This clonotype was counted many times. The chain employs TRBV2 and TRBJ2-3, with 9 bases lining up with TRBD1. The CDR3 loop spans 14 amino acids. V lost 5 bases, J lost 3 bases, and 3 bases stayed unmatched. CDR1 is SNHLY and CDR2 is FYNNEI in the germline V gene. The CDR3, as DNA: TGTGCCAGCAGTACCGGGACAGGGACAGATACGCAGTATTTT. Translated: CASSTGTGTDTQYF.

This clonotype has a count of ten or more. The DNA for the CDR3 is TGTGCCAGCACTGTGCTGTCGGATACGCAGTATTTT. Its translation: CASTVLSDTQYF. This chain uses TRBV27 with TRBJ2-3; D remains unclear. Germline V lookup: CDR1 MNHEY, CDR2 SMNVEV (reference sequence). V lost 7 bases to trimming and J lost 6 bases, with 11 bases between them. CDR3 size: 12 residues.

V gene TRBV9 combines with J gene TRBJ2-2, with D unresolved. CDR1 is SGDLS, CDR2 YYNGEE, per germline. Trimming removed 2 bases from V and 6 bases from J, with 8 bases in between. The CDR3 consists of 13 residues. As DNA, the CDR3 is TGTGCCAGCAGCGTCGTAGGCGCCGGGGAGCTGTTTTTT. Its protein product is CASSVVGAGELFF.

The sample holds many counts of this clonotype. This chain connects TRBV2 to TRBJ2-2, with 7 bases fitting TRBD2. In germline, CDR1 is SNHLY, CDR2 FYNNEI. The CDR3 is made up of 15 amino acids. Trimming cost V 7 bases and J 5 bases; bases outside gene matches: 10. The CDR3 protein is CASNPQGGSTGELFF. Written as DNA, the CDR3 is TGTGCCAGCAACCCTCAGGGAGGGTCTACCGGGGAGCTGTTTTTT.

This rearrangement joins TRBV19 to TRBJ1-5, with 7 bases lining up with TRBD1. This CDR3 comprises 16 residues. Germline CDR1 is LNHDA and CDR2 is SQIVND (reference sequence). Unmatched junction bases numbered 7, after V lost 0 bases and J lost 5 bases. CDR3 loop: CASSIDLDRVDQPQHF. CDR3 coding DNA: TGTGCCAGTAGTATAGATCTTGACAGGGTAGATCAGCCCCAGCATTTT.

As regards this clonotype: Just one base apart from a much larger clone, this may be a read error. The V call is TRBV5-1, the J call TRBJ2-1; D possibly corresponds to TRBD2 (6 bases). Trimming cost V 4 bases and J 6 bases, with 17 bases left between them. CDR3 size: 15 residues. Germline V gene sequence: CDR1 SGHRS, CDR2 YFSETQ. CDR3 coding DNA: TGCGCCAGCAGCCAGGGACTGGGTTCGCCCAATGAGCAGTTCTTC. It yields the protein CASSQGLGSPNEQFF.

In the case of this clonotype: With a much larger clone just one base away, this may be a read error. This chain links TRBV6-5 with TRBJ1-6; D ambiguous. The CDR3 extends over 14 amino acids. The ends were cut back, 3 bases at V and 9 bases at J, with 12 bases in the middle. Germline V gene lookup returns CDR1 MNHEY and CDR2 SVGAGI. CDR3 nucleotides: TGTGCCAGCAGTTATAGCCGGTGGCGTTCACCCCTCCACTTT. It is translated as CASSYSRWRSPLHF.

The J gene is TRBJ2-1, the V gene TRBV2; 13 bases map to TRBD2. The CDR3 extends over 16 amino acids. Germline values: CDR1 SNHLY, CDR2 FYNNEI. J gave up 4 bases and V 3 bases, and 3 bases lay outside the gene matches. CDR3 residues: CASSDLLAGGYNEQFF. CDR3 DNA sequence: TGTGCCAGCAGTGATTTACTAGCGGGAGGGTACAATGAGCAGTTCTTC. Looking up the rest from reference TRBV2 and TRBJ2-1 gives the full variable domain: EPEVTQTPSHQVTQMGQEVILRCVPISNHLYFYWYRQILGQKVEFLVSFYNNEISEKSEIFDDQFSVERPDGSNFTLKIRSTKLEDSAMYFCASSDLLAGGYNEQFFGPGTRLTVL.

Only a few counts were recorded for this clonotype. This sequence joins TRBV6-5 and TRBJ2-4, with 9 bases lining up with TRBD1. The V and J ends lost 0 bases and 6 bases, in that order; junction bases with no gene match: 0. CDR1 is MNHEY, CDR2 SVGAGI, per germline. This CDR3 is 14 amino acids long. In nucleotides, the CDR3 is TGTGCCAGCAGTTACTCGACAGGGGGAAACATTCAGTACTTC. It translates to CASSYSTGGNIQYF.